This T cell receptor beta chain was identified during a study of blood T cell repertoires in COVID-19. Study context: Acute and convalescent COVID-19 samples came from the United States, Italy and Spain. PBMCs, B-cell-depleted T cells, or T cells provided the cDNA or gDNA that made up the material.

This clone was seen a handful of times. The CDR3 extends over 15 amino acids. Germline loops: CDR1 SGDLS, CDR2 YYNGEE. Trimming took 0 bases from V and 8 from J, leaving 16 bases between them. In the original workflow: Amplified reference gene primers provided the basis for estimating nucleated cell counts. Some clones are missing from TCRdb's copy, which holds only in-frame ones; the method was immunoSEQ multiplex PCR. The V and J calls and clone size come from that table; D and trimming were worked out from the DNA. The sample yields fewer than 130,000 clones, 70% to 85% seen once. J is TRBJ2-3 and V is TRBV9; D might be TRBD2 (7 bases). This sequence originates from a man in his 70s with active or convalescent COVID-19. The specimen sequenced was peripheral blood. The CDR3 bases are TGTGCCAGCAGCGTAGTGGCGGGGGCCCACCCTACGCAGTATTTT. Amino acids: CASSVVAGAHPTQYF.